This is a list of T cell receptor beta chains from one sample in a study of cytomegalovirus exposure and HLA in healthy donors. Profiling relied on immunoSEQ multiplex PCR, and the TCRdb table lists in-frame clones only, not all of them. The sample records a few hundred thousand clones, roughly 83% being singletons. Sequencing was carried out using PBMCs. The receptors were gathered from a woman in her twenties or thirties in good health and CMV-seropositive. Both conserved end residues are part of each CDR3. A D gene is named only where the DNA matches it firmly. The size of a clone is reported for some rows only, either as once, few or many, or as a class for expanded clones.

size: few; D: TRBD1; V: TRBV6-5; J: TRBJ1-2; CDR3: CASSGTGDYGYTF; DNA: TGTGCCAGCAGTGGGACAGGGGACTATGGCTACACCTTC
size: few; D: TRBD1; V: TRBV19; J: TRBJ1-2; CDR3: CAPLVIPTRDRGGYTF; DNA: TGTGCCCCACTAGTAATCCCAACCCGGGACAGGGGTGGCTACACCTTC
size: NA; D: NA; V: TRBV9; J: TRBJ2-1; CDR3: CASSEGGAETPSNEQFF; DNA: TGTGCCAGCAGCGAGGGGGGTGCCGAGACTCCCTCCAATGAGCAGTTCTTC
size: NA; D: NA; V: TRBV18; J: TRBJ2-7; CDR3: CASSQDMVSYEQYF; DNA: TGTGCCAGCTCCCAAGACATGGTCTCCTACGAGCAGTACTTC
size: NA; D: NA; V: TRBV4-1; J: TRBJ2-1; CDR3: CASSLQIDSYLYNEQFF; DNA: TGCGCCAGCAGCCTACAGATCGACAGTTACCTCTACAATGAGCAGTTCTTC
size: NA; D: NA; V: TRBV2; J: TRBJ2-5; CDR3: CASSEGQYF; DNA: TGTGCCAGCAGTGAGGGCCAGTACTTC
size: few; D: TRBD2; V: TRBV19; J: TRBJ2-1; CDR3: CASSPPSGTSGLGEQFF; DNA: TGTGCCAGTAGCCCCCCTTCCGGGACTAGCGGCCTAGGTGAGCAGTTCTTC
size: NA; D: NA; V: TRBV10-3; J: TRBJ1-2; CDR3: CAAVTGQDGYTF; DNA: TGTGCCGCAGTAACAGGGCAAGATGGCTACACCTTC
size: NA; D: TRBD1; V: TRBV4-1; J: TRBJ2-7; CDR3: CASSQGQGAYEQYF; DNA: TGCGCCAGCAGCCAAGGACAGGGCGCCTACGAGCAGTACTTC
size: NA; D: TRBD1; V: TRBV4-1; J: TRBJ1-4; CDR3: CASTLVTGQPNEKLFF; DNA: TGCGCCAGCACTTTGGTTACGGGACAGCCTAATGAAAAACTGTTTTTT
size: NA; D: NA; V: TRBV7-2; J: TRBJ2-3; CDR3: CASSLAPSTDTQYF; DNA: TGTGCCAGCAGCTTAGCCCCAAGCACAGATACGCAGTATTTT
size: NA; D: NA; V: TRBV7-2; J: TRBJ2-3; CDR3: CASSLVERVDTQYF; DNA: TGTGCCAGCAGCTTAGTGGAGAGGGTAGATACGCAGTATTTT
size: NA; D: TRBD1; V: TRBV10-3; J: TRBJ1-5; CDR3: CAIRRTGDNQPQHF; DNA: TGTGCCATCAGGAGGACAGGGGATAATCAGCCCCAGCATTTT
size: NA; D: TRBD1; V: TRBV30; J: TRBJ1-1; CDR3: CAWSPGGLAFF; DNA: TGTGCCTGGAGCCCAGGGGGCCTGGCTTTCTTT
size: NA; D: TRBD1; V: TRBV6-5; J: TRBJ2-1; CDR3: CASSLTGYNEQFF; DNA: TGTGCCAGCAGCCTGACAGGGTACAATGAGCAGTTCTTC
size: once; D: NA; V: TRBV7-2; J: TRBJ1-1; CDR3: CASNPFVGASTEAFF; DNA: TGTGCCAGCAACCCGTTTGTGGGGGCGTCCACTGAAGCTTTCTTT
size: NA; D: TRBD2; V: TRBV11-2; J: TRBJ2-1; CDR3: CASSQMGGGRGSSYNEQFF; DNA: TGTGCCAGCAGCCAAATGGGGGGAGGGCGCGGGAGCTCCTACAATGAGCAGTTCTTC
size: NA; D: NA; V: TRBV6-5; J: TRBJ2-5; CDR3: CASTSLAETQYF; DNA: TGTGCCAGCACCTCTTTAGCGGAGACCCAGTACTTC
size: NA; D: TRBD1; V: TRBV5-1; J: TRBJ2-1; CDR3: CASSLNIGTGGYNEQFF; DNA: TGCGCCAGCAGCTTGAATATAGGGACAGGGGGCTACAATGAGCAGTTCTTC
size: NA; D: TRBD1; V: TRBV2; J: TRBJ1-2; CDR3: CASLTTGDSCTF; DNA: TGTGCCAGCCTAACGACAGGGGATAGCTGCACCTTC
size: NA; D: NA; V: TRBV20-1; J: TRBJ1-2; CDR3: CSARGVGGYTF; DNA: TGCAGTGCTAGAGGGGTGGGTGGCTACACCTTC
size: NA; D: NA; V: TRBV15; J: TRBJ1-5; CDR3: CATSNIMGIQPQHF; DNA: TGTGCCACCAGCAATATAATGGGTATTCAGCCCCAGCATTTT
size: NA; D: TRBD1; V: TRBV4-2; J: TRBJ2-6; CDR3: CASSQAGQGSSGANVLTF; DNA: TGTGCCAGCAGCCAAGCGGGACAGGGAAGCTCTGGGGCCAACGTCCTGACTTTC
size: once; D: NA; V: TRBV11-3; J: TRBJ2-7; CDR3: CASSVGYEQYF; DNA: TGTGCCAGCAGTGTGGGGTACGAGCAGTACTTC
size: NA; D: TRBD1; V: TRBV28; J: TRBJ1-2; CDR3: CASSDRERYGYTF; DNA: TGTGCCAGTTCGGACAGGGAGAGGTATGGCTACACCTTC
size: NA; D: NA; V: TRBV5-1; J: TRBJ1-1; CDR3: CASSLEASGGGRGEAFF; DNA: TGCGCCAGCAGCTTGGAGGCCTCAGGCGGGGGTAGAGGGGAAGCTTTCTTT
size: NA; D: NA; V: TRBV28; J: TRBJ2-2; CDR3: CASSLVSGELFF; DNA: TGTGCCAGCAGTTTGGTTAGCGGGGAGCTGTTTTTT
size: NA; D: NA; V: TRBV10-3; J: TRBJ1-1; CDR3: CAISGVVGNTEAFF; DNA: TGTGCCATCAGTGGTGTGGTTGGGAACACTGAAGCTTTCTTT
size: NA; D: TRBD2; V: TRBV6-5; J: TRBJ2-1; CDR3: CASGRDSRLGEQFF; DNA: TGTGCCAGCGGGAGGGACTCGCGATTGGGTGAGCAGTTCTTC
size: NA; D: NA; V: TRBV30; J: TRBJ2-1; CDR3: CAWSLTRGDNEQFF; DNA: TGTGCCTGGAGCCTCACCCGGGGCGACAATGAGCAGTTCTTC
size: few; D: NA; V: TRBV20-1; J: TRBJ2-7; CDR3: CSASVRYEQYF; DNA: TGCAGTGCTAGTGTGCGTTACGAGCAGTACTTC
size: once; D: TRBD2; V: TRBV9; J: TRBJ2-2; CDR3: CASSPRLGLAGETGELFF; DNA: TGTGCCAGCAGCCCGAGGTTGGGACTAGCGGGAGAAACCGGGGAGCTGTTTTTT
size: NA; D: TRBD1; V: TRBV29-1; J: TRBJ2-4; CDR3: CSVVRGTGGNIQYF; DNA: TGCAGCGTAGTAAGGGGGACAGGGGGGAACATTCAGTACTTC
size: NA; D: NA; V: TRBV28; J: TRBJ2-1; CDR3: CASSSRGSEQFF; DNA: TGTGCCAGCAGTTCAAGGGGCAGCGAGCAGTTCTTC
size: NA; D: TRBD2; V: TRBV6-5; J: TRBJ2-7; CDR3: CASSYGASGSSYEQYF; DNA: TGTGCCAGCAGTTACGGCGCTAGCGGGTCTTCCTACGAGCAGTACTTC
size: NA; D: NA; V: TRBV7-7; J: TRBJ2-1; CDR3: CASSTSSYNEQFF; DNA: TGTGCTAGCAGCACAAGCTCCTACAATGAGCAGTTCTTC
size: NA; D: TRBD2; V: TRBV27; J: TRBJ2-7; CDR3: CASAEGGPYEQYF; DNA: TGTGCCAGCGCGGAGGGAGGGCCTTACGAGCAGTACTTC
size: few; D: NA; V: TRBV5-1; J: TRBJ1-2; CDR3: CASSLETAYGYTF; DNA: TGCGCCAGCAGCTTGGAGACAGCCTATGGCTACACCTTC
size: NA; D: NA; V: TRBV4-1; J: TRBJ1-3; CDR3: CASSERWYSLIGNTIYF; DNA: TGCGCCAGCAGCGAGAGGTGGTACAGTCTCATCGGAAACACCATATATTTT
size: NA; D: TRBD1; V: TRBV6-5; J: TRBJ1-4; CDR3: CASSYGLGTGNEKLFF; DNA: TGTGCCAGCAGTTACGGGCTCGGGACAGGGAATGAAAAACTGTTTTTT
size: NA; D: NA; V: TRBV7-9; J: TRBJ2-7; CDR3: CASSLGSTGIYEQYF; DNA: TGTGCCAGCAGCTTAGGGTCGACGGGTATCTACGAGCAGTACTTC
size: NA; D: NA; V: TRBV28; J: TRBJ2-3; CDR3: CASSFGPTTTDTQYF; DNA: TGTGCCAGCAGTTTTGGACCTACTACGACAGATACGCAGTATTTT
size: NA; D: NA; V: TRBV18; J: TRBJ1-2; CDR3: CASSTQTEGYTF; DNA: TGTGCCAGCTCGACCCAAACCGAGGGCTACACCTTC